Listed here are 29 T cell receptor beta chains from one sample, sequenced in a study of T cell changes during pregnancy in multiple sclerosis. Repertoires were generated with immunoSEQ multiplex PCR, while TCRdb's copy carries only in-frame clones and drops some. The table has around 110,000 clones, around 90% seen once; the top ten hold over 1.5%. The source material was peripheral blood, sampled in the third trimester of pregnancy. The receptor source for this set is a female donor with multiple sclerosis, enrolled in a pregnancy study.

V usage is TRBV6-1 and J usage is TRBJ2-4, with D maybe TRBD2 (7 bases). This CDR3 has 15 residues. V was cut by 4 bases and J by 6 bases, with 16 bases left in between. Germline V gives CDR1 MNHNS, CDR2 SASEGT. The CDR3 DNA is TGTGCCAGCAGTGGACCTAGGGGGGGACGAAACATTCAGTACTTC. Translated, it gives CASSGPRGGRNIQYF.

This rearrangement joins TRBV25-1 to TRBJ1-1, with TRBD1 identical over 9 bases. Trimming took 9 bases from V and 5 from J; bases not matched to a gene: 7. The CDR3 is made up of 13 amino acids. The V gene's germline CDR1 is MGHDK and CDR2 SYGVNS. This CDR3 reads CASRLGQGTEAFF. The CDR3 coding sequence is TGTGCCAGTCGACTGGGACAGGGTACTGAAGCTTTCTTT.

V gene TRBV19 combines with J gene TRBJ1-1; 8 positions match TRBD1. Per germline, CDR1 LNHDA and CDR2 SQIVND (reference sequence). J lost 3 bases, V lost 5 bases, and 5 bases had no gene match. CDR3 length equals 14 residues. Here the CDR3 DNA reads TGTGCCAGTAGTGCGCAGGGGGCAGACACTGAAGCTTTCTTT. Its protein is CASSAQGADTEAFF.

The chain couples TRBV28 to TRBJ1-5, with D unclear. V lost 8 bases and J lost 0, with 11 bases in between. CDR3 length: 14 amino acids. Germline CDR1 is MDHEN and CDR2 is SYDVKM. DNA of the CDR3: TGTGCCAGCCGATCCCCCGGTAGCAATCAGCCCCAGCATTTT. Encoded protein: CASRSPGSNQPQHF.

This clone is a singleton in its sample. The chain couples TRBV5-1 to TRBJ2-5; 8 positions agree with TRBD2. The CDR3 totals 14 residues. Per germline, CDR1 SGHRS and CDR2 YFSETQ. V shed 4 bases and J 5 bases; nucleotides not matched to a gene: 7. Here the CDR3 reads CASSKRGGGETQYF. In DNA, the CDR3 is TGCGCCAGCAGCAAAAGGGGCGGGGGGGAGACCCAGTACTTC.

This rearrangement joins TRBV28 to TRBJ2-2, with TRBD2 identical over 9 bases. CDR1 MDHEN and CDR2 SYDVKM come from the germline V gene. V gave up 8 bases and J gave up 1 base; unmatched junction bases: 8. The CDR3 length is 16 residues. The CDR3 DNA follows: TGTGCCAGCGGCTTAGGACTAGCGCTGAACACCGGGGAGCTGTTTTTT. This translates into CASGLGLALNTGELFF.

This chain joins TRBV29-1 and TRBJ2-6, with 9 bases identical to TRBD1. The CDR3 loop spans 16 amino acids. Trimming at V came to 4 bases and at J to 0 bases, leaving 4 bases not matched to a gene. In germline, CDR1 is SQVTM, CDR2 ANQGSEA. CDR3 loop: CSVVGTGSSGANVLTF. In DNA form, the CDR3 reads TGCAGCGTTGTTGGGACAGGGAGCTCTGGGGCCAACGTCCTGACTTTC.

This chain joins TRBV4-2 and TRBJ1-1; D perhaps matches TRBD1 (5 bases). This CDR3 comprises 14 residues. The germline V gene encodes CDR1 LGHNA and CDR2 YNFKEQ. The V end was cut by 1 base, the J end by 6 bases, with 12 bases between. CDR3 DNA: TGTGCCAGCAGCCAAGCCAGGGAGGGCGCTGAAGCTTTCTTT. It translates to CASSQAREGAEAFF.

The chain employs TRBV19 and TRBJ2-2; D is unresolved. The CDR3 covers 16 residues. Germline CDR1 and CDR2: LNHDA and SQIVND (reference sequence). V lost 6 bases and J lost 4, with 18 bases in between. The CDR3 reads CASRTTASWSTGELFF. The CDR3 region has the DNA TGTGCCAGTAGGACGACTGCAAGCTGGAGCACCGGGGAGCTGTTTTTT.

The chain recombines TRBV5-1 with TRBJ2-7, with 8 bases lining up with TRBD2. Trimming removed 4 bases from V and 4 bases from J; junction bases left unmatched: 16. The CDR3 runs to 17 residues. The germline CDR1 and CDR2 sequences are SGHRS and YFSETQ. CDR3 in amino acids: CASSLRRLPGGVYEQYF. In DNA form, the CDR3 reads TGCGCCAGCAGCCTGAGGCGGCTCCCCGGGGGGGTGTACGAGCAGTACTTC.

There are a few counts of this clone. CDR3 nucleotide sequence: TGTGCCAGCAGCTTAGCCAGGGTCCATAGCAATCAGCCCCAGCATTTT. It is translated as CASSLARVHSNQPQHF. This chain links TRBV7-2 with TRBJ1-5; D may be TRBD1 (5 bases). The CDR3 has 16 amino acids. V lost 0 bases and J 0 bases, leaving 9 bases between the germline ends. Germline CDR1 reads SGHTA; CDR2 reads FQGNSA.

The chain joins TRBV19 to TRBJ1-5; D is unclear. V lost 7 bases and J lost 0, with 10 bases in between. This CDR3 is built from 14 residues. Germline-derived CDR1 and CDR2 are LNHDA and SQIVND (reference sequence). The CDR3 loop is CASTVSYSNQPQHF. The CDR3 region has the DNA TGTGCCAGTACCGTGTCTTATAGCAATCAGCCCCAGCATTTT.

V usage is TRBV6-5 and J usage is TRBJ2-7, with D tentatively TRBD2 (5 bases). Trimming cost V 2 bases and J 5 bases, with 10 bases left between them. The germline V gene has CDR1 MNHEY and CDR2 SVGAGI. This CDR3 comprises 13 residues. The DNA of the CDR3 is TGTGCCAGCAGTTACGACGGAGGCGACGAGCAGTACTTC. Protein sequence: CASSYDGGDEQYF.

The chain has TRBV19 and TRBJ2-1; the match to TRBD2 covers 14 bases. V lost 4 bases, J lost 8 bases, and 4 bases stayed unmatched. This CDR3 region has 15 residues. Per the germline V gene, CDR1 is LNHDA and CDR2 is SQIVND (reference sequence). The CDR3 coding sequence is TGTGCCAGTAGTAGGACTAGCGGGGGGTCCTATGAGCAGTTCTTC. Protein product: CASSRTSGGSYEQFF.

This chain links TRBV7-9 with TRBJ2-3; 13 bases line up with TRBD2. The length of the CDR3 is 16 residues. V lost 5 bases, J lost 6 bases, and 8 bases stayed unmatched. The germline gives CDR1 SEHNR, CDR2 FQNEAQ (reference sequence). The CDR3 DNA reads TGTGCCAGCAGCAAACCAACTAGCGGGGGGGCGGATACGCAGTATTTT. Translated: CASSKPTSGGADTQYF.

This clone was observed a handful of times. The V call is TRBV25-1, the J call TRBJ1-1; 9 bases match TRBD1. Trimming at V came to 5 bases and at J to 4 bases, leaving 2 bases not matched to a gene. Germline V gene sequence: CDR1 MGHDK, CDR2 SYGVNS. The CDR3 has 13 residues. DNA of the CDR3: TGTGCCAGCAGTTCGGGACAGGGCACTGAAGCTTTCTTT. Its protein is CASSSGQGTEAFF.

The chain links TRBV28 to TRBJ1-4; 9 nucleotides line up with TRBD1. There are 12 residues in the CDR3. The J segment lost 16 bases and the V segment lost 3 bases, leaving 6 bases of the junction unmatched. Germline CDR1 reads MDHEN; CDR2 reads SYDVKM. CDR3 protein: CASSLRRGQGFF. DNA of the CDR3: TGTGCCAGCAGTTTGCGTCGGGGACAGGGGTTTTTT.

V gene TRBV2 combines with J gene TRBJ1-1, with a possible D match to TRBD1 (6 bases). There are 13 residues in the CDR3. V was shortened by 4 bases and J by 4 bases, with 10 bases between the two germline ends. Germline values: CDR1 SNHLY, CDR2 FYNNEI. CDR3 sequence (DNA): TGTGCCAGCAGTGGGACAGCGCTCACTGAAGCTTTCTTT. Translated, it gives CASSGTALTEAFF.

This rearrangement joins TRBV5-4 to TRBJ2-1; 8 bases align to TRBD2. Per germline, CDR1 SGHNT and CDR2 YYREEE (reference sequence). V was pared by 5 bases and J by 0 bases, with 7 bases of the junction left unmatched. The CDR3 totals 16 residues. CDR3 DNA sequence: TGTGCCAGCAGGACGGGGGGGTTAAGCTCCTACAATGAGCAGTTCTTC. The encoded protein is CASRTGGLSSYNEQFF.

This chain links TRBV7-3 with TRBJ2-1, with 9 bases lining up with TRBD1. This CDR3 is 13 amino acids long. Trimming cost V 5 bases and J 9 bases; bases outside gene matches: 5. Germline V gene data show CDR1 as SGHTA and CDR2 as FQGTGA. CDR3 amino acids: CASSPDRGAEQFF. The CDR3 bases are TGTGCCAGCAGCCCCGACAGGGGGGCTGAGCAGTTCTTC.

The CDR3 DNA follows: TGTGCCAGCAGTTTATCGCGGGGCACCGGGGAGCTGTTTTTT. Encoded protein: CASSLSRGTGELFF. This chain links TRBV27 with TRBJ2-2; TRBD2 might be the D (6 bases). Trimming removed 0 bases at V and 4 bases at J, with 6 bases between. This CDR3 contains 14 residues. Per germline, CDR1 MNHEY and CDR2 SMNVEV (reference sequence).

This chain uses TRBV6-1 with TRBJ2-5, with D perhaps matching TRBD1 (5 bases). The CDR3 covers 13 residues. The V and J ends lost 3 bases and 4 bases respectively, with 9 bases between them. The germline V gene has CDR1 MNHNS and CDR2 SASEGT. CDR3 coding DNA: TGTGCCAGCAGTGATCACAGGCGAGAGACCCAGTACTTC. It specifies CASSDHRRETQYF.

This chain connects TRBV9 to TRBJ1-6; D possibly corresponds to TRBD1 (6 bases). Germline V gene data show CDR1 as SGDLS and CDR2 as YYNGEE. The V end was cut by 0 bases, the J end by 9 bases, with 13 bases between. The length of the CDR3 is 15 residues. The CDR3 spells CASSVEGGAASPLHF. The CDR3, as DNA: TGTGCCAGCAGCGTAGAGGGGGGGGCGGCTTCACCCCTCCACTTT.

The chain uses TRBV18 and TRBJ1-3, with TRBD1 matching 7 bases. V lost 7 bases, J lost 0 bases, and 6 bases stayed unmatched. The CDR3 has 15 amino acids. Germline CDR1 and CDR2: KGHSH and LQKENI. The CDR3 region has the DNA TGTGCCAGCTTGGGACAGCCTTTCTCTGGAAACACCATATATTTT. Protein sequence: CASLGQPFSGNTIYF. Based on the CDR3 plus reference TRBV18 and TRBJ1-3, the full variable domain is NAGVMQNPRHLVRRRGQEARLRCSPMKGHSHVYWYRQLPEEGLKFMVYLQKENIIDESGMPKERFSAEFPKEGPSILRIQQVVRGDSAAYFCASLGQPFSGNTIYFGEGSWLTVV.

The rearrangement joins TRBV6-4 to TRBJ2-1; D gene unclear. V shed 8 bases and J shed 6 bases, with 11 bases lying between them. The CDR3 has 12 amino acids. Germline V CDR1 and CDR2: MRHNA, SNTAGT. The CDR3 loop is CASRSFINEQFF. DNA for the CDR3: TGTGCCAGCCGTAGCTTTATCAATGAGCAGTTCTTC.

A single count supports this clone. The chain employs TRBV19 and TRBJ2-6; D ambiguous. The CDR3 extends over 16 amino acids. V was cut by 1 base and J by 0 bases, with 7 bases left in between. CDR1 and CDR2 from the germline V gene are LNHDA and SQIVND (reference sequence). The CDR3 region is CASSIVLSSGANVLTF. CDR3 nucleotides: TGTGCCAGTAGTATAGTCCTCTCCTCTGGGGCCAACGTCCTGACTTTC.

The chain has TRBV19 and TRBJ2-7; 9 positions agree with TRBD1. Germline V gene lookup returns CDR1 LNHDA and CDR2 SQIVND (reference sequence). The J segment lost 1 base and the V segment lost 6 bases, leaving 4 bases of the junction unmatched. The CDR3 contains 14 residues. The CDR3 region has the DNA TGTGCCAGTAGGGGGGACAGGGATTCCTACGAGCAGTACTTC. It codes for CASRGDRDSYEQYF.

The gene calls are TRBV5-4 and TRBJ2-5; a weak D match, TRBD2 (5 bases). The CDR3 is 13 residues long. The V gene's germline CDR1 is SGHNT and CDR2 YYREEE (reference sequence). The V end was cut by 4 bases, the J end by 4 bases, with 11 bases between. CDR3 region: CASSPAGRETQYF. CDR3 nucleotides: TGTGCCAGCAGCCCGGCGGGCCGAGAGACCCAGTACTTC.

This sequence joins TRBV5-6 and TRBJ2-5; weak D call: TRBD2 (5 bases). The V gene lost 4 bases and the J gene lost 5 bases, with 15 bases spanning the gap. Germline V gene lookup returns CDR1 SGHDT and CDR2 YYEEEE. The CDR3 runs to 14 residues. The CDR3 loop is CASSPVLRGETQYF. The CDR3, as DNA: TGTGCCAGCAGCCCCGTTCTTAGAGGGGAGACCCAGTACTTC.